These 2 T cell receptor beta chains came from one sample sequenced in a study of T-cell memory formation after mild COVID-19. TCRdb redid the calling of the 5' RACE reads with MiXCR, one entry per CDR3 protein. Here the sample spans around 55,000 distinct CDR3 sequences, more than 9% being singletons. Sequencing input: PBMCs or a T cell subset sorted from them (not recorded which). The receptors here all came from a man younger than 30 who had mild COVID-19 (a few samples of this study predate the infection). Cell type and time point are not known.

Many counts were recorded for this clonotype. The gene calls are TRBV4-1 and TRBJ1-1; D gene ambiguous. Trimming shortened V by 1 base and J by 3 bases, and 12 bases separated the two germline ends. Germline V gene data show CDR1 as MGHRA and CDR2 as YSYEKL. This CDR3 is 15 amino acids long. The CDR3 sequence: CASSQVGGSYTEAFF. The CDR3 DNA reads as TGCGCCAGCAGCCAAGTGGGAGGGTCTTACACTGAAGCTTTCTTT.

V is TRBV6-2 or TRBV6-3 and J is TRBJ1-6, with D hard to call. This CDR3 contains 16 residues. Trimming took off 10 bases at V and 0 bases at J, with 16 bases between the two ends. CDR1 is MNHEY, CDR2 SVGEGT, per germline. The CDR3 DNA reads as TGTGCCACCACGGGAAAGGCCGGCTCCTATAATTCACCCCTCCACTTT. The encoded protein is CATTGKAGSYNSPLHF.